Below are 19 T cell receptor beta chains sequenced from a single sample in a study of T cell responses to AZD1222 COVID-19 vaccine. Assay used: immunoSEQ multiplex PCR; TCRdb lists only in-frame clones, some missing. The top ten hold around 4.5% of the sample, which has around 110,000 clones, roughly 87% seen once. The sequencing here drew on peripheral blood, taken on day 0 of AZD1222 vaccination. The source of these receptors is an adult in good health.

V is TRBV7-2 and J is TRBJ1-1; 7 bases fit TRBD1. The germline V gene has CDR1 SGHTA and CDR2 FQGNSA. Germline trimming cut 2 bases from V and 3 bases from J; bases unmatched to any gene: 6. The CDR3 loop spans 15 amino acids. CDR3 residues: CASSLRWGQYTEAFF. The DNA of the CDR3 is TGTGCCAGCAGCTTACGGTGGGGACAGTACACTGAAGCTTTCTTT. The variable domain in full, with the rest retrieved from reference TRBV7-2 and TRBJ1-1, is GAGVSQSPSNKVTEKGKDVELRCDPISGHTALYWYRQSLGQGLEFLIYFQGNSAPDKSGLPSDRFSAERTGGSVSTLTIQRTQQEDSAVYLCASSLRWGQYTEAFFGQGTRLTVV.

The chain has TRBV28 and TRBJ2-3; TRBD2 is a possible D gene (6 bases). The CDR3 runs 13 residues. Trimming took 5 bases from V and 4 from J, leaving 10 bases between them. The germline CDR1 and CDR2 sequences are MDHEN and SYDVKM. The CDR3: CASSLSGADTQYF. The CDR3 region has the DNA TGTGCCAGCAGTCTCTCGGGGGCAGATACGCAGTATTTT. Full variable domain (rest looked up from reference TRBV28 and TRBJ2-3): DVKVTQSSRYLVKRTGEKVFLECVQDMDHENMFWYRQDPGLGLRLIYFSYDVKMKEKGDIPEGYSVSREKKERFSLILESASTNQTSMYLCASSLSGADTQYFGPGTRLTVL.

The chain carries TRBV18 and TRBJ2-3, with 8 bases aligning to TRBD2. The length of the CDR3 is 16 residues. V was clipped by 1 base and J by 1 base; unmatched bases: 4. Per the germline V gene, CDR1 is KGHSH and CDR2 is LQKENI. CDR3 DNA sequence: TGTGCCAGCTCACCACTCTCGCGGGAGGGCACAGATACGCAGTATTTT. Its translation is CASSPLSREGTDTQYF.

The chain is built from TRBV18 and TRBJ1-5; D might be TRBD1 (5 bases). Germline CDR1 is KGHSH and CDR2 is LQKENI. The CDR3 consists of 15 residues. Trimming pared 3 bases from V and 7 bases from J, leaving 16 bases between. The CDR3 loop reads CASSPWVEGIQPQHF. The CDR3 coding sequence is TGTGCCAGCTCACCTTGGGTGGAGGGGATCCAGCCCCAGCATTTT.

By proportion, this clone is medium-sized. This sample also contains other DNA sequences that code for the same CDR3. This chain uses TRBV19 with TRBJ2-1, with 11 bases fitting TRBD2. The CDR3 totals 15 residues. The ends lost 4 bases at V and 3 bases at J; junction bases unmatched: 2. Germline CDR1 reads LNHDA; CDR2 reads SQIVND (reference sequence). The CDR3 DNA is TGTGCCAGTAGTAAAACTAGCGGGAGCTACAATGAGCAGTTCTTC. Its translation is CASSKTSGSYNEQFF.

The chain couples TRBV4-1 to TRBJ1-4; D is perhaps TRBD1 (5 bases). V lost 0 bases and J 5 bases, leaving 13 bases between the germline ends. This CDR3 has 16 amino acids. Germline CDR1 reads MGHRA; CDR2 reads YSYEKL. Written as DNA, the CDR3 is TGCGCCAGCAGCCAAGAGGTGGGGCTGAGGAATGAAAAACTGTTTTTT. Its translation is CASSQEVGLRNEKLFF.

The chain carries TRBV18 and TRBJ2-1; D not certain. Germline-derived CDR1 and CDR2 are KGHSH and LQKENI. The CDR3 totals 11 residues. Trimming cost V 7 bases and J 5 bases, with 6 bases left between them. In nucleotides, the CDR3 is TGTGCCAGCTTGGGTGACAATGAGCAGTTCTTC. Its protein is CASLGDNEQFF. Based on the CDR3 plus reference TRBV18 and TRBJ2-1, the full variable domain is NAGVMQNPRHLVRRRGQEARLRCSPMKGHSHVYWYRQLPEEGLKFMVYLQKENIIDESGMPKERFSAEFPKEGPSILRIQQVVRGDSAAYFCASLGDNEQFFGPGTRLTVL.

The J gene is TRBJ1-2, the V gene TRBV19, with D unclear. The CDR3 has 16 residues. V was pared by 3 bases and J by 0 bases, with 14 bases between. CDR1 and CDR2 from the germline V gene are LNHDA and SQIVND (reference sequence). CDR3 residues: CASSMGAIPSNYGYTF. CDR3 nucleotides: TGTGCCAGTAGTATGGGCGCGATCCCCTCTAACTATGGCTACACCTTC.

This rearrangement joins TRBV18 to TRBJ1-1, with a tentative D call TRBD1 (5 bases). This CDR3 comprises 14 residues. Germline loops: CDR1 KGHSH, CDR2 LQKENI. Trimming stripped 5 bases from V and 6 bases from J, with 16 bases between. The CDR3 region is CASSSKGPSAEAFF. CDR3 DNA sequence: TGTGCCAGCTCATCCAAGGGGCCGAGCGCTGAAGCTTTCTTT.

V and J are TRBV5-1 and TRBJ2-2; D not certain. The CDR3 has 10 amino acids. The germline CDR1 and CDR2 sequences are SGHRS and YFSETQ. The ends were cut back, 3 bases at V and 11 bases at J, with 5 bases in the middle. The CDR3 sequence is CASSSPELFF. The CDR3 DNA reads as TGCGCCAGCAGCTCCCCCGAGCTGTTTTTT. The complete variable domain, with remaining parts taken from reference TRBV5-1 and TRBJ2-2, reads KAGVTQTPRYLIKTRGQQVTLSCSPISGHRSVSWYQQTPGQGLQFLFEYFSETQRNKGNFPGRFSGRQFSNSRSEMNVSTLELGDSALYLCASSSPELFFGEGSRLTVL.

The chain couples TRBV19 to TRBJ2-1; D is unresolved. Germline V lookup: CDR1 LNHDA, CDR2 SQIVND (reference sequence). Trimming left V 9 bases short and J 1 base short, with 10 bases between. This CDR3 is built from 13 residues. CDR3 in DNA: TGTGCCAGCAAGACGGGTTCCTACAATGAGCAGTTCTTC. This translates into CASKTGSYNEQFF.

The CDR3 spells CASSYSIHSSTEAFF. CDR3 DNA: TGTGCCAGCAGTTACTCGATTCACAGTTCCACTGAAGCTTTCTTT. The rearrangement joins TRBV6-5 to TRBJ1-1, with no clear D. V was cut by 0 bases and J by 4 bases, with 12 bases left in between. The germline gives CDR1 MNHEY, CDR2 SVGAGI. CDR3 length: 15 residues.

J is TRBJ1-2 and V is TRBV5-4, with 8 bases aligning to TRBD1. The CDR3 totals 15 residues. V shed 2 bases and J 6 bases; nucleotides not matched to a gene: 9. Germline V gene data show CDR1 as SGHNT and CDR2 as YYREEE (reference sequence). The CDR3 nucleotides are TGTGCCAGCAGCTTCTTTTTGGACAGGGCGAATGGCTACACCTTC. Translated: CASSFFLDRANGYTF.

With respect to this clone: Germline is not matched at one junction end, which may reflect a read error. This chain joins TRBV3-1 (or the pseudogene TRBV3-2) and TRBJ1-3; D ambiguous. Germline CDR1 reads LGHDT; CDR2 reads YNNKEL (reference sequence). This CDR3 contains 12 residues. In DNA form, the CDR3 reads TGTGCCAGCAGCCAAGATGAACTGAAATTGAGATTT. Translation gives CASSQDELKLRF.

The chain is built from TRBV7-9 and TRBJ1-4; a weak D match, TRBD1 (5 bases). In germline, CDR1 is SEHNR, CDR2 FQNEAQ (reference sequence). The CDR3 is 14 amino acids. V was clipped by 5 bases and J by 5 bases, with 12 bases between them. CDR3 nucleotide sequence: TGTGCCAGCAGCCGCCGACAGAACAATGAAAAACTGTTTTTT. Protein sequence: CASSRRQNNEKLFF.

CDR3 protein: CASSVALTGANVLTF. The CDR3 DNA follows: TGTGCCAGCAGCGTAGCCCTAACCGGGGCCAACGTCCTGACTTTC. The rearrangement joins TRBV9 to TRBJ2-6, with D unresolved. Per the germline V gene, CDR1 is SGDLS and CDR2 is YYNGEE. The CDR3 runs 15 residues. The V gene lost 0 bases and the J gene lost 4 bases, with 8 bases spanning the gap.

The CDR3 bases are TGTGCCAGCAGCGCCTACACTAGCGGTAACAATGAGCAGTTCTTC. It encodes CASSAYTSGNNEQFF. The chain recombines TRBV5-6 with TRBJ2-1, with 8 bases fitting TRBD2. The V segment lost 4 bases and the J segment 5 bases; nucleotides outside the gene matches: 8. The CDR3 covers 15 residues. The germline V gene encodes CDR1 SGHDT and CDR2 YYEEEE.

The rearrangement links TRBV28 to TRBJ2-7; TRBD2 might be the D (7 bases). This CDR3 is built from 13 residues. V lost 8 bases and J 2 bases, leaving 13 bases between the germline ends. Germline lookup yields CDR1 MDHEN and CDR2 SYDVKM. The DNA of the CDR3 is TGTGCCAGCCGGGGGGACAAACCCTACGAGCAGTACTTC. Translated: CASRGDKPYEQYF.

The sample holds a few counts of this clone. The chain combines TRBV6-5 with TRBJ2-7; the D gene could be TRBD1 or TRBD2 (5 bases each). The CDR3 runs to 14 residues. The germline CDR1 and CDR2 sequences are MNHEY and SVGAGI. Trimming stripped 9 bases from V and 0 bases from J, with 15 bases between. Here the CDR3 reads CASWRWGSSYEQYF. CDR3 nucleotides: TGTGCCAGTTGGCGGTGGGGGAGCTCCTACGAGCAGTACTTC.